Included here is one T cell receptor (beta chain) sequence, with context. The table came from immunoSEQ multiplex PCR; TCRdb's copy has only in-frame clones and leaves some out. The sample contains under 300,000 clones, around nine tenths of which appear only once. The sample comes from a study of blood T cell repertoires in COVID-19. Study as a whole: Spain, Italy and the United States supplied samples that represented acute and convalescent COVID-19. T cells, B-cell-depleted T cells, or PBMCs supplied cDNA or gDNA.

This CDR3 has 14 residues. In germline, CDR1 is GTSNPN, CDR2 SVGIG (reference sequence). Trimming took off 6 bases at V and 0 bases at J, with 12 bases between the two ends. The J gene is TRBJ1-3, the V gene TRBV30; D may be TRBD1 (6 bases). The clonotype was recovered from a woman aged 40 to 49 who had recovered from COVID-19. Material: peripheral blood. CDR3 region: CACQTGSSGNTIYF. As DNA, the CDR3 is TGTGCCTGCCAAACAGGGAGCTCTGGAAACACCATATATTTT.